Listed below are T cell receptor beta chains from one sample, sequenced in a study of cytomegalovirus exposure and HLA in healthy donors. TCRdb's copy holds only in-frame clones and misses some; the assay was immunoSEQ multiplex PCR. The data show tens of thousands of clones, around 80% seen once. The sequenced sample was PBMCs. The receptors derive from a male donor in good health and CMV-seropositive. The CDR3 runs from the conserved cysteine through the conserved F or W. Each record gives: clone size, CDR3 length, D gene, J gene, V gene, CDR3 DNA, CDR3 protein. D genes are given only for firm matches. Part of the rows lack a size; the others show once, few, many or a class for expanded clones.

- | 12 | - | TRBJ1-4 | TRBV28 | TGTGCCAGCACCCAGTACAGCGAAAAACTGTTTTTT | CASTQYSEKLFF
- | 17 | TRBD2 | TRBJ2-5 | TRBV7-9 | TGTGCCAGCAGCCTTGGACTAGCGGGAGCTAACCAAGAGACCCAGTACTTC | CASSLGLAGANQETQYF
- | 12 | - | TRBJ1-5 | TRBV29-1 | TGCAGCGTTGAAGACCCGGGAGAGCCCCAGCATTTT | CSVEDPGEPQHF
- | 11 | - | TRBJ2-1 | TRBV19 | TGTGCCAGTAGTGTGTCCCGGGAGCAGTTCTTC | CASSVSREQFF
- | 17 | TRBD1 | TRBJ1-4 | TRBV28 | TGTGCCAGCAGCGAGACAGGGGCGCGAGCAACTAATGAAAAACTGTTTTTT | CASSETGARATNEKLFF
once | 16 | TRBD2 | TRBJ2-2 | TRBV9 | TGTGCCAGCAGCGGGACTAGCGCGACGGCCGCCGGGGAGCTGTTTTTT | CASSGTSATAAGELFF
- | 15 | TRBD1 | TRBJ1-5 | TRBV19 | TGTGCCAGTAGTACCCCAGGGGGGAGCAATCAGCCCCAGCATTTT | CASSTPGGSNQPQHF
few | 15 | TRBD2 | TRBJ2-1 | TRBV27 | TGTGCCAGCATCCAAGCGGGAGGGCCTACAGGGGAGCAGTTCTTC | CASIQAGGPTGEQFF
- | 13 | - | TRBJ1-1 | TRBV29-1 | TGCAGCGGTGGACAGAACATGAACACTGAAGCTTTCTTT | CSGGQNMNTEAFF
- | 13 | - | TRBJ2-5 | TRBV18 | TGTGCCAGCTCACTAAACAGGCAAGAGACCCAGTACTTC | CASSLNRQETQYF
- | 17 | TRBD2 | TRBJ2-7 | TRBV5-1 | TGCGCCAGCAGCTTGGTGGCCAGCGGGAGCCTCTCCTACGAGCAGTACTTC | CASSLVASGSLSYEQYF
- | 14 | - | TRBJ1-1 | TRBV27 | TGTGCCAGCAGCTCAATAGGGGATTTTACTGAAGCTTTCTTT | CASSSIGDFTEAFF
- | 16 | - | TRBJ2-3 | TRBV10-2 | TGCGCCAGCAGTGTTTCAGGGAAGAGACACACAGATACGCAGTATTTT | CASSVSGKRHTDTQYF
- | 15 | TRBD1 | TRBJ2-5 | TRBV28 | TGTGCCAGCAGTTTAGCGGGGACAGGCGGGGAGACCCAGTACTTC | CASSLAGTGGETQYF
- | 12 | - | TRBJ1-1 | TRBV7-2 | TGTGCCAGCAGCTTTATCGGGACTGAAGCTTTCTTT | CASSFIGTEAFF
- | 11 | - | TRBJ2-2 | TRBV19 | TGTGCCAGTAGGTTCCACGGGGAGCTGTTTTTT | CASRFHGELFF
- | 15 | TRBD1 | TRBJ2-2 | TRBV2 | TGTGCCAGCAAAGGGGACAGTGCGAACACCGGGGAGCTGTTTTTT | CASKGDSANTGELFF
- | 15 | - | TRBJ1-4 | TRBV5-1 | TGCGCCAGCAGCTTGGAAGGGCAGGGGAGTGAAAAACTGTTTTTT | CASSLEGQGSEKLFF
- | 13 | - | TRBJ2-1 | TRBV6-5 | TGTGCCAGCAGCCCTCCCCTCTCGGATGAGCAGTTCTTC | CASSPPLSDEQFF
once | 17 | TRBD1 | TRBJ2-2 | TRBV7-6 | TGTGCCAGCAGCTTAGTAAACCGGGACAGGGCGCACGGGGAGCTGTTTTTT | CASSLVNRDRAHGELFF
- | 16 | TRBD1 | TRBJ2-3 | TRBV19 | TGTGCCAGTAGCCGGGGAGACAGGGGACGGGCAGATACGCAGTATTTT | CASSRGDRGRADTQYF
- | 12 | TRBD2 | TRBJ2-1 | TRBV18 | TGTGCCAGCTCACCAGGTGCGGGAGAGGTGTTCTTC | CASSPGAGEVFF
- | 15 | TRBD1 | TRBJ1-3 | TRBV7-3 | TGTGCCAGCCTGCCGACAGGGATCGCTGGAAACACCATATATTTT | CASLPTGIAGNTIYF
- | 11 | - | TRBJ2-7 | TRBV6-6 | TGTGCCAGCAGTAGACAAGGCGAGCAGTACTTC | CASSRQGEQYF